The clone carrying this T cell receptor (beta chain) was recorded a few times. The antigen remains unidentified. A library of TCRbeta sequences, prepared with unique molecular identifiers, was generated. TCRdb used MiXCR to reprocess the PCR reads, holding one entry per CDR3 protein. The data show 500,000 to 750,000 distinct CDR3 sequences, 13% seen once. This record comes from a study of T-cell reconstitution after alpha-beta-depleted transplantation in children. General study results and limits: Alpha-beta T cells about two months after transplant reportedly derived from several hundred expanded graft clones. Diversity of TCRbeta at day 60 was high in some patients, arising from surviving recipient T cells and thymic progenitors. Once a year had passed after transplant, T-cell counts and diversity came mostly from newly produced T cells.

The V segment lost 4 bases and the J segment 3 bases; nucleotides outside the gene matches: 6. The CDR3 extends over 14 amino acids. Germline CDR1 and CDR2: MNHNS and SASEGT. The sequenced sample was PBMCs, mostly from graft donor cells, obtained 360 days after TCRalphabeta/CD19-depleted stem cell transplant. The sequence was collected from a male patient younger than 18 who had a stem cell transplant for acute myeloid leukemia, so the T cells may come from the graft donor. The rearrangement joins TRBV6-1 to TRBJ2-7, with 7 bases fitting TRBD2. The CDR3 sequence: CASSAGTTIYEQYF. CDR3 in DNA: TGTGCCAGCAGTGCCGGGACTACAATCTACGAGCAGTACTTC.